This T cell receptor (beta chain) originates from a study of CD8+CD57+ T cells in acquired aplastic anemia. The study profiled TCR beta VDJ and CDR3 using genomic DNA as template. Via MiXCR, TCRdb re-called the reads, giving one row per CDR3 protein. Among approximately 45,000 distinct CDR3 sequences listed, approximately 72% were seen once. The V end lost 1 base, the J end lost 2 bases, and 10 bases lay between the germline ends. This CDR3 spans 15 amino acids. CDR1 is LNHNV, CDR2 YYDKDF, per germline (reference sequence). The specimen was sorted CD4+, CD8+, or CD8+CD57+ T cells (not recorded which) from PBMCs. The source is a human donor in good health, serving as a control. This chain joins TRBV15 and TRBJ2-3; no reliable D call. This CDR3 is CATSRGSLYTDTQYF. CDR3 DNA sequence: TGTGCCACCAGCAGAGGTAGTCTGTACACAGATACGCAGTATTTT.